Listed here are 23 T cell receptor beta chains from one sample, sequenced in a study of T cell changes during pregnancy in multiple sclerosis. Sequenced by immunoSEQ multiplex PCR; TCRdb stores in-frame clones only, minus some. Of tens of thousands of clones in the sample, 90% to 95% are singletons; the top ten hold over 2%. The source was CD8+ T cells from peripheral blood mononuclear cells, collected after pregnancy. These receptors all stem from a female donor with multiple sclerosis, enrolled in a pregnancy study.

This clone was detected only once. V usage is TRBV5-1 and J usage is TRBJ2-1; 10 nucleotides agree with TRBD2. The germline CDR1 and CDR2 sequences are SGHRS and YFSETQ. Losses at the gene ends were 5 bases for V and 6 bases for J; bases not matched to a gene: 5. The CDR3 runs to 14 residues. In nucleotides, the CDR3 is TGCGCCAGCAGTTTGCCTAGCGGGAGCAATGAGCAGTTCTTC. The encoded protein is CASSLPSGSNEQFF.

The chain carries TRBV6-1 and TRBJ1-1; 8 bases agree with TRBD1. The length of the CDR3 is 14 residues. Germline lookup yields CDR1 MNHNS and CDR2 SASEGT. V trimming: 2 bases; J trimming: 5 bases; junction bases outside the gene matches: 4. In DNA, the CDR3 is TGTGCCAGCAGTGAACAGGGGGCGAGAACTGAAGCTTTCTTT. This sequence encodes CASSEQGARTEAFF.

V gene TRBV7-8 combines with J gene TRBJ2-7; 9 bases are a match to TRBD1. The germline gives CDR1 SGHVS, CDR2 FQNEAQ. V shed 5 bases and J 9 bases; nucleotides not matched to a gene: 17. The CDR3 sequence is 16 residues long. The CDR3 spells CASSQDSDRGFLGQYF. In DNA form, the CDR3 reads TGTGCCAGCAGCCAGGATTCGGACAGGGGTTTTCTCGGGCAGTACTTC.

The rearrangement joins TRBV19 to TRBJ1-4; weak D call: TRBD1 (5 bases). V was shortened by 8 bases and J by 0 bases, with 10 bases between the two germline ends. Germline loops: CDR1 LNHDA, CDR2 SQIVND (reference sequence). The CDR3 contains 14 residues. DNA for the CDR3: TGTGCCAGTGAGGCGGGGGCAACTAATGAAAAACTGTTTTTT. Its translation: CASEAGATNEKLFF.

The J gene is TRBJ2-3, the V gene TRBV5-6, with a weak D call TRBD1 (5 bases). Trimming removed 0 bases at V and 6 bases at J, with 14 bases between. Germline-derived CDR1 and CDR2 are SGHDT and YYEEEE. The CDR3 is 15 amino acids. The DNA of the CDR3 is TGTGCCAGCAGCTTGGGAAGGGGAACTTTGGATACGCAGTATTTT. Its translation: CASSLGRGTLDTQYF.

This clone came up once. This chain links TRBV28 with TRBJ2-7, with TRBD2 matching over 10 bases. V gave up 5 bases and J gave up 0 bases; unmatched junction bases: 10. The CDR3 is 17 amino acids. Germline V gene data show CDR1 as MDHEN and CDR2 as SYDVKM. The CDR3 protein is CASSTGLALSSSYEQYF. As DNA, the CDR3 is TGTGCCAGCAGTACGGGACTAGCGCTTTCAAGCTCCTACGAGCAGTACTTC.

The chain has TRBV9 and TRBJ2-1; 10 nucleotides match TRBD2. V dropped 4 bases and J dropped 5; count of bases not matched to a gene: 9. The CDR3 runs to 16 residues. Germline V gives CDR1 SGDLS, CDR2 YYNGEE. This CDR3 is CASSPLGLAADNEQFF. CDR3 coding DNA: TGTGCCAGCAGCCCTCTAGGACTAGCGGCAGACAATGAGCAGTTCTTC.

The genes are TRBV10-3 and TRBJ2-3; D possibly corresponds to TRBD2 (7 bases). Germline V gives CDR1 ENHRY, CDR2 SYGVKD. V was clipped by 0 bases and J by 2 bases, with 15 bases between them. This CDR3 spans 17 amino acids. CDR3 loop: CAISESRGAGDTDTQYF. CDR3 DNA: TGTGCCATCAGTGAGTCGAGGGGGGCGGGAGACACAGATACGCAGTATTTT.

The V and J genes are TRBV19 and TRBJ2-7, with TRBD1 as a possible D gene (5 bases). This CDR3 comprises 12 residues. Trimming took off 4 bases at V and 5 bases at J, with 9 bases between the two ends. Germline V CDR1 and CDR2: LNHDA, SQIVND (reference sequence). The CDR3 sequence: CASSTGNHEQYF. The CDR3 nucleotides read TGTGCCAGTAGTACAGGGAACCACGAGCAGTACTTC.

The chain links TRBV30 to TRBJ1-2, with TRBD1 as a possible D gene (6 bases). V was clipped by 6 bases and J by 2 bases, with 16 bases between them. Germline V gene lookup returns CDR1 GTSNPN and CDR2 SVGIG (reference sequence). This CDR3 spans 14 amino acids. Here the CDR3 reads CACLLTTGNYGYTF. DNA for the CDR3: TGTGCCTGCCTACTTACCACAGGGAACTATGGCTACACCTTC.

The rearrangement links TRBV27 to TRBJ2-1; 10 positions agree with TRBD1. In germline, CDR1 is MNHEY, CDR2 SMNVEV (reference sequence). The trim removed 6 bases at V and 15 bases at J, leaving 11 bases unmatched. The CDR3 contains 13 residues. The CDR3 nucleotides read TGTGCCAGCAGCCGAGACAGGGGGCCCTGGCTGTTCTTC. This codes for CASSRDRGPWLFF.

Only a few counts were recorded for this clone. J is TRBJ1-2 and V is TRBV4-1, with D possibly being TRBD1 (5 bases). Germline CDR1 MGHRA, CDR2 YSYEKL. The CDR3 sequence is 15 residues long. V was cut by 2 bases and J by 3 bases, with 13 bases left in between. As DNA, the CDR3 is TGCGCCAGCAGCCAAAGACAGCCTGCTTACTATGGCTACACCTTC. It specifies CASSQRQPAYYGYTF.

J is TRBJ1-5 and V is TRBV7-8; D is uncertain. From germline, CDR1 is SGHVS and CDR2 FQNEAQ. V was cut by 2 bases and J by 0 bases, with 8 bases left in between. The CDR3 has 15 amino acids. CDR3 in DNA: TGTGCCAGCAGCTTAACGGGGAATAGCAATCAGCCCCAGCATTTT. Translated: CASSLTGNSNQPQHF.

The V call is TRBV19, the J call TRBJ2-7; D may be TRBD1 (5 bases). Trimming shortened V by 3 bases and J by 2 bases, and 11 bases separated the two germline ends. The CDR3 length is 14 residues. CDR1 LNHDA and CDR2 SQIVND come from the germline V gene (reference sequence). The CDR3, as DNA: TGTGCCAGTAGTATGGGGCACGGAACCTACGAGCAGTACTTC. This sequence encodes CASSMGHGTYEQYF.

The rearrangement uses TRBV7-9 and TRBJ2-3, with a tentative D call TRBD1 (6 bases). Germline CDR1 and CDR2: SEHNR and FQNEAQ (reference sequence). The CDR3 totals 17 residues. The germline V and J ends were trimmed by 0 bases and 4 bases, with 17 bases remaining between them. CDR3 protein: CASSLAEGEYFPDTQYF. The CDR3 DNA reads as TGTGCCAGCAGCTTAGCAGAGGGGGAGTATTTTCCAGATACGCAGTATTTT.

The rearrangement links TRBV10-3 to TRBJ2-5; 7 bases are a match to TRBD2. CDR1 is ENHRY and CDR2 is SYGVKD in the germline V gene. V shed 0 bases and J 0 bases; nucleotides not matched to a gene: 4. This CDR3 comprises 16 residues. The CDR3 region has the DNA TGTGCCATCAGTGAGTCGCAGCGGGGAAACCAAGAGACCCAGTACTTC. Its protein is CAISESQRGNQETQYF.

This clone is medium-sized in the sample. The chain recombines TRBV2 with TRBJ1-2; 8 nucleotides match TRBD1. This CDR3 spans 13 amino acids. Germline CDR1 and CDR2: SNHLY and FYNNEI. Trimming at V came to 2 bases and at J to 6 bases, leaving 2 bases not matched to a gene. CDR3 residues: CASSELGQDGYTF. The CDR3, as DNA: TGTGCCAGCAGTGAACTGGGACAGGATGGCTACACCTTC.

The chain employs TRBV4-1 and TRBJ2-7, with 11 bases matching TRBD1. Germline CDR1 reads MGHRA; CDR2 reads YSYEKL. The CDR3 spans 16 residues. Trimming at V came to 0 bases and at J to 3 bases, leaving 4 bases not matched to a gene. The DNA of the CDR3 is TGCGCCAGCAGCCAAGATTGGACAGGGGGCTACTACGAGCAGTACTTC. Translation gives CASSQDWTGGYYEQYF.

The chain employs TRBV5-4 and TRBJ2-3, with 16 bases lining up with TRBD2. The V and J ends lost 4 bases and 4 bases, in that order; junction bases with no gene match: 6. Germline CDR1 reads SGHNT; CDR2 reads YYREEE (reference sequence). This CDR3 is 17 amino acids long. The CDR3 DNA reads TGTGCCAGCAGCGCCGGGACTAGCGGGAGGGCCTCAGATACGCAGTATTTT. It yields the protein CASSAGTSGRASDTQYF. The complete variable domain, with remaining parts taken from reference TRBV5-4 and TRBJ2-3, reads ETGVTQSPTHLIKTRGQQVTLRCSSQSGHNTVSWYQQALGQGPQFIFQYYREEENGRGNFPPRFSGLQFPNYSSELNVNALELDDSALYLCASSAGTSGRASDTQYFGPGTRLTVL.

This clone has more than one count but fewer than ten. The chain recombines TRBV7-8 with TRBJ2-2; 8 nucleotides match TRBD2. The CDR3 spans 17 residues. CDR1 is SGHVS and CDR2 is FQNEAQ in the germline V gene. Unmatched junction bases numbered 6, after V lost 1 base and J lost 2 bases. In DNA, the CDR3 is TGTGCCAGCAGCTTAGACAGCGGGAGACTTAACACCGGGGAGCTGTTTTTT. Translation gives CASSLDSGRLNTGELFF. Looking up the rest from reference TRBV7-8 and TRBJ2-2 gives the full variable domain: GAGVSQSPRYKVAKRGQDVALRCDPISGHVSLFWYQQALGQGPEFLTYFQNEAQLDKSGLPSDRFFAERPEGSVSTLKIQRTQQEDSAVYLCASSLDSGRLNTGELFFGEGSRLTVL.

This clone is a singleton in its sample. This chain links TRBV7-9 with TRBJ2-2; D uncertain. The ends were cut back, 2 bases at V and 3 bases at J, with 4 bases in the middle. The germline V gene has CDR1 SEHNR and CDR2 FQNEAQ (reference sequence). The CDR3 runs 13 residues. CDR3 residues: CASSLSDTGELFF. The DNA of the CDR3 is TGTGCCAGCAGCTTATCAGACACCGGGGAGCTGTTTTTT.

Only one count was recorded for this clone. This chain uses TRBV2 with TRBJ2-7, with a tentative D call TRBD1 (6 bases). Germline loops: CDR1 SNHLY, CDR2 FYNNEI. V was shortened by 3 bases and J by 4 bases, with 10 bases between the two germline ends. The CDR3 covers 13 residues. CDR3 residues: CASSEARGYEQYF. CDR3 bases: TGTGCCAGCAGTGAGGCCAGGGGTTACGAGCAGTACTTC.

The chain links TRBV6-5 to TRBJ2-7; 7 bases match TRBD1. Germline V gene data show CDR1 as MNHEY and CDR2 as SVGAGI. The CDR3 extends over 15 amino acids. Germline trimming cut 5 bases from V and 2 bases from J; bases unmatched to any gene: 9. CDR3: CASSPLTGKPYEQYF. The CDR3 region has the DNA TGTGCCAGCAGTCCCCTGACAGGGAAACCCTACGAGCAGTACTTC.